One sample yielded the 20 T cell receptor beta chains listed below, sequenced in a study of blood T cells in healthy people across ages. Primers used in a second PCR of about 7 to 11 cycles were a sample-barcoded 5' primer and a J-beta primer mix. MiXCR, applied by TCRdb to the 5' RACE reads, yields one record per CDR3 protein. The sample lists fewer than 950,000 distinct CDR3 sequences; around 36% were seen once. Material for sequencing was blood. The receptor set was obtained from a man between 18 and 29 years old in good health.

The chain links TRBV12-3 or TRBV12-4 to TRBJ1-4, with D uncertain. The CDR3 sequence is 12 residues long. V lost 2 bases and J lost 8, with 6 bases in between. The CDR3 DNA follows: TGTGCCAGCAGTTTATTTGGCGAAAAACTGTTTTTT. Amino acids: CASSLFGEKLFF.

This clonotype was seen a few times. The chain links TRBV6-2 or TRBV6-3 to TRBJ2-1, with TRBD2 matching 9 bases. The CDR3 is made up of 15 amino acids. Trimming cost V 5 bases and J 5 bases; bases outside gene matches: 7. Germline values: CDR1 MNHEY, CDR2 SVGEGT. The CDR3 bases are TGTGCCAGCAGTGCCCTAGCGGGGACCAACAATGAGCAGTTCTTC. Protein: CASSALAGTNNEQFF.

For the CDR3, the DNA is TGTGCCAGCAGTCAACGCCGGGACAGGTCTGAAGCTTTCTTT. Translating it yields CASSQRRDRSEAFF. The chain combines TRBV12-3 or TRBV12-4 with TRBJ1-1; TRBD1 aligns across 8 bases. CDR3 length equals 14 residues. The junction had 8 bases not matched to a gene; V was cut back by 5 bases and J by 6 bases.

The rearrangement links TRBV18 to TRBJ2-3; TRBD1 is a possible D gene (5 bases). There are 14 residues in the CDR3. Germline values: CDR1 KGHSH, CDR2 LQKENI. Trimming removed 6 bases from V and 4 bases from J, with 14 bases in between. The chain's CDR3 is CASSPTYRSDTQYF. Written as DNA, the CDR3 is TGTGCCAGCTCCCCAACGTACAGGTCAGATACGCAGTATTTT.

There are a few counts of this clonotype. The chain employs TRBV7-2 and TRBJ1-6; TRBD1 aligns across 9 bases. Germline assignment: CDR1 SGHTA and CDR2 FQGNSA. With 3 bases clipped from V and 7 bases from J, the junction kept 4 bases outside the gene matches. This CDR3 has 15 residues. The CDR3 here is CASSFLDRGNSPLHF. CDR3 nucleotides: TGTGCCAGCAGCTTCCTCGACAGGGGGAATTCACCCCTCCACTTT.

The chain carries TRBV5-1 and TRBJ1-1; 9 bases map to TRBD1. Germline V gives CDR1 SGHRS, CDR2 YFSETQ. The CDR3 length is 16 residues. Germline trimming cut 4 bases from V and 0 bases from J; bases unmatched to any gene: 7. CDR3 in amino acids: CASSQDRGSVNTEAFF. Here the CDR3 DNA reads TGCGCCAGCAGCCAAGACAGGGGGTCGGTGAACACTGAAGCTTTCTTT.

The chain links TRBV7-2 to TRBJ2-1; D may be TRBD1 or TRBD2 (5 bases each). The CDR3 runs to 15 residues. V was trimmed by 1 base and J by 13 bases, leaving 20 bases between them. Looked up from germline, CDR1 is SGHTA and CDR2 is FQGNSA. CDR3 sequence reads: CASSLVIGDQETQFF. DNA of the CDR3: TGTGCCAGCAGCTTAGTGATCGGGGACCAAGAGACCCAGTTCTTC.

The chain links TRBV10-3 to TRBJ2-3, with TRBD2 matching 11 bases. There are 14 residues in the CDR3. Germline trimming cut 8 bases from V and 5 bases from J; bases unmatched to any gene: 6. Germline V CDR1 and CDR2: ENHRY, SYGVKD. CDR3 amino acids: CAIPPTSGKDTQYF. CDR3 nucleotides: TGTGCCATCCCCCCGACTAGCGGGAAAGATACGCAGTATTTT.

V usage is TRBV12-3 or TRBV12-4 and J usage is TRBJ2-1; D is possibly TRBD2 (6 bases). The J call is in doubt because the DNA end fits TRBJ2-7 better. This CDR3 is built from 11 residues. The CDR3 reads CAGGSYNEQYF. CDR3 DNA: TGTGCGGGAGGCTCCTACAATGAGCAGTACTTC.

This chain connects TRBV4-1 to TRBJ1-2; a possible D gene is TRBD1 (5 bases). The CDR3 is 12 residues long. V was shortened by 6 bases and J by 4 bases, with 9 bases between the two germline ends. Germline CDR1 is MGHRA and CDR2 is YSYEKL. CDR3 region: CASSRGSYGYTF. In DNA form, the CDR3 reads TGCGCCAGCAGTCGGGGGAGCTATGGCTACACCTTC.

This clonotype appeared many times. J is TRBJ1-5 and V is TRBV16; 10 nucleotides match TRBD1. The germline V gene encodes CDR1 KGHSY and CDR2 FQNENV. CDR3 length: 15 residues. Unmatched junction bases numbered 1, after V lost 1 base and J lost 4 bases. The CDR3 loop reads CASSQWGQGNQPQHF. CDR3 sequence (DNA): TGTGCCAGCAGCCAATGGGGACAGGGGAATCAGCCCCAGCATTTT.

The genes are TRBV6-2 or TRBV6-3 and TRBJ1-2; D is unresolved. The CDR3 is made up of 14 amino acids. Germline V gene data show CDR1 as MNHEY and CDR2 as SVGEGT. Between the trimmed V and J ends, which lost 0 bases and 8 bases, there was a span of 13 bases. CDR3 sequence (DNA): TGTGCCAGCAGTTACTCCCCAAGTTGGAACGGCTACACCTTC. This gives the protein CASSYSPSWNGYTF.

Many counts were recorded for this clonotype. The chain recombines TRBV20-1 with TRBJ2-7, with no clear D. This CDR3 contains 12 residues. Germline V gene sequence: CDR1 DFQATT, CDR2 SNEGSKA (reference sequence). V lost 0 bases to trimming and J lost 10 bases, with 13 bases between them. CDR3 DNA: TGCAGTGCTAGAGATTTAAGTGTGGAACAGTACTTC. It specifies CSARDLSVEQYF.

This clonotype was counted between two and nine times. The CDR3 region has the DNA TGTGCCAGCAGTGCGTTCCCCCGAGACCCTCAGTTCTTC. Protein sequence: CASSAFPRDPQFF. J is TRBJ2-1 and V is TRBV6-1; no clear D. Trimming removed 4 bases at V and 13 bases at J, with 17 bases between. This CDR3 is 13 amino acids long. Germline loops: CDR1 MNHNS, CDR2 SASEGT.

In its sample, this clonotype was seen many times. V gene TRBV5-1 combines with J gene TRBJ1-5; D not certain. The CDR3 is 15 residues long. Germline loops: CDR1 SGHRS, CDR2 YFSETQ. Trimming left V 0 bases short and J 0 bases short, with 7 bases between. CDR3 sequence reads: CASSLDGYSNQPQHF. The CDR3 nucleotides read TGCGCCAGCAGCTTGGACGGTTATAGCAATCAGCCCCAGCATTTT.

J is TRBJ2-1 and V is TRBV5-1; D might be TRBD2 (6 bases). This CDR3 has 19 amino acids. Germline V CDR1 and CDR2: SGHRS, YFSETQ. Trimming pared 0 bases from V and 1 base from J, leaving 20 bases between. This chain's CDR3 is CASSLDPVSGTPSYNEQFF. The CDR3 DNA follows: TGCGCCAGCAGCTTGGACCCAGTTAGCGGCACCCCTTCCTACAATGAGCAGTTCTTC.

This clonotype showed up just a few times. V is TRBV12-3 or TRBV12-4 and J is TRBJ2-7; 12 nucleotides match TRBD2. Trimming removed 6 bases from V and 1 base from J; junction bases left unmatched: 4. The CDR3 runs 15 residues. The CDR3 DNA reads TGTGCCAGCAGGTTCGGGACTAGCGGGTCCTACGAGCAGTACTTC. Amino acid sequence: CASRFGTSGSYEQYF.

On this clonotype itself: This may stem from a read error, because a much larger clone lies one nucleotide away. The CDR3 DNA follows: TGCAGTGCTCTCGAACAGGGACTCAGGGATGGCTACACCTTC. It yields the protein CSALEQGLRDGYTF. The genes are TRBV20-1 and TRBJ1-2; D is possibly TRBD1 (6 bases). The CDR3 totals 14 residues. The V and J ends lost 5 bases and 6 bases respectively, with 19 bases between them. Germline CDR1 and CDR2: DFQATT and SNEGSKA (reference sequence).

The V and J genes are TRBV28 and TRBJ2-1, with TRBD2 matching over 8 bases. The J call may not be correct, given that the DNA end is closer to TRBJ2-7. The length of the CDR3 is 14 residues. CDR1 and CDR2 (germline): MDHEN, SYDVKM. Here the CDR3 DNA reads TGTGCCAGCAGTTTCGGGAGGGGGGCCTTGGAGCAGTACTTC. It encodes CASSFGRGALEQYF.

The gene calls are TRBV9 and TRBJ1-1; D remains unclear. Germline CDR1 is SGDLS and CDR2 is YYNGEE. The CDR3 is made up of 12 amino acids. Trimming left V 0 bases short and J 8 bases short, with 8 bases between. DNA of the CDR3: TGTGCCAGCAGCGTAGTGGATGAGGAAGCTTTCTTT. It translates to CASSVVDEEAFF.